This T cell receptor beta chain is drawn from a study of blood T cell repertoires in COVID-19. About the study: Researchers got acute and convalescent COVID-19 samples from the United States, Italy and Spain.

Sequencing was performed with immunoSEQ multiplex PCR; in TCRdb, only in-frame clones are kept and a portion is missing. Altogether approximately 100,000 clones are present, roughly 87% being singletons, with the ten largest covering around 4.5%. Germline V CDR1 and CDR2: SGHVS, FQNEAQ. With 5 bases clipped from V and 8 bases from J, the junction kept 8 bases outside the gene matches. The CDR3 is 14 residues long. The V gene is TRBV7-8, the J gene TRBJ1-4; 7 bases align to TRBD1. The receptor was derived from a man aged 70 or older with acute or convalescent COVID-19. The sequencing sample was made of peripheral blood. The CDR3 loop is CASSQDRVREKLFF. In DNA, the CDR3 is TGTGCCAGCAGCCAAGACAGGGTCAGGGAAAAACTGTTTTTT. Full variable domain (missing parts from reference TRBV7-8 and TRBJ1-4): GAGVSQSPRYKVAKRGQDVALRCDPISGHVSLFWYQQALGQGPEFLTYFQNEAQLDKSGLPSDRFFAERPEGSVSTLKIQRTQQEDSAVYLCASSQDRVREKLFFGSGTQLSVL.